This T cell receptor beta chain was captured by sequencing in a study of identical twins. In its sample, this clonotype was seen many times. What it recognizes is unknown. Study-level results: With abundant cord blood beta clonotypes, insertions were fewer; memory repertoires showed no such pattern. Alpha sequences out of frame and shared by twins had excess low generation probability.

TCRdb itself ran the 5' RACE reads through MiXCR, one entry per CDR3 protein. The repertoire holds 500,000 to 600,000 distinct CDR3 sequences, approximately 22% seen once, with around 0.9% in the top ten. These same data were also listed under a study on T cells expressing NK-cell markers. In that study: Among eight sequenced donors, seven carried HCMV seropositivity while one was seronegative. Several experiments confined sorting to alpha-beta TCR T cells with an anti-gamma-delta TCR antibody.

The sample comprised CD4+ T cells sorted from blood. The TCR sequence derives from a woman aged 18-29 years in good health.

CDR3 residues: CASSDGLRGPLWRETQYF. The CDR3 nucleotides are TGTGCCAGCAGCGACGGCTTGAGGGGGCCCCTCTGGCGAGAGACCCAGTACTTC. The V call is TRBV12-3 or TRBV12-4, the J call TRBJ2-5; 7 nucleotides match TRBD1. The trim removed 6 bases at V and 4 bases at J, leaving 20 bases unmatched. The CDR3 has 18 residues.